This T cell receptor (beta chain) was recovered during a study of Graves' ophthalmopathy and Graves' hyperthyroidism. Study results and limitations: The model forecast ophthalmopathy progression, reaching roughly 70% sensitivity and roughly 72% specificity. Most thyroid clonotypes with frequency above 0.001 were detected in blood too.

Scientists amplified the TCR beta CDR3 regions from RNA transcripts. RT-PCR with HTBI primers came first, then second-round multiplex PCR. TCRdb ran MiXCR on the multiplex PCR reads and lists one entry per CDR3 protein. The table lists hundreds of thousands of distinct CDR3 sequences, 20% to 25% of them singletons. This CDR3 region has 13 residues. With 1 base removed from V and 0 bases from J, the gap between germline ends came to 3 bases. CDR1 and CDR2 (germline): MDHEN, SYDVKM. As regards this clonotype: The antigen is unknown.

Additional autoimmune diseases, uncontrolled infections, pregnancy or lactation disqualified patients. Serum thyroxine and TRAb, along with clinical symptoms, thyroid ultrasound and orbital computed tomography, were what diagnosis relied on. J is TRBJ1-1 and V is TRBV28; no clear D. What was sequenced was peripheral blood. The receptor was derived from a woman aged 50 to 60 with Graves' ophthalmopathy. CDR3: CASSLSLNTEAFF. The CDR3 nucleotides are TGTGCCAGCAGTTTATCCCTGAACACTGAAGCTTTCTTT.